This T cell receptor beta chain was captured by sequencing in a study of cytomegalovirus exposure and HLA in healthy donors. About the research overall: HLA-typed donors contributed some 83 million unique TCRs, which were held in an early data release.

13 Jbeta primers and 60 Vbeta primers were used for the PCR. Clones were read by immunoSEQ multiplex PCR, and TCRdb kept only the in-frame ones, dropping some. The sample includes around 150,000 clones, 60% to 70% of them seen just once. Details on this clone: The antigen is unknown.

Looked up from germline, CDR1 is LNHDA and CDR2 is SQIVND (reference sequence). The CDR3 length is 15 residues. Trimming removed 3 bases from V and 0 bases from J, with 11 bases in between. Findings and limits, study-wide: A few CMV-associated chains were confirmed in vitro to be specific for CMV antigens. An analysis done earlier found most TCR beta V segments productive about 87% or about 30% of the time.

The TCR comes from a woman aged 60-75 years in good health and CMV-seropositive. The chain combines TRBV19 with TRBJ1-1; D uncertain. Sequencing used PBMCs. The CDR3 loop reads CASSISALMNTEAFF. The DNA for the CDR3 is TGTGCCAGTAGTATCAGCGCCCTCATGAACACTGAAGCTTTCTTT. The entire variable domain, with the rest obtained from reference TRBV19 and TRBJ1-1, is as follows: DGGITQSPKYLFRKEGQNVTLSCEQNLNHDAMYWYRQDPGQGLRLIYYSQIVNDFQKGDIAEGYSVSREKKESFPLTVTSAQKNPTAFYLCASSISALMNTEAFFGQGTRLTVV.